This T cell receptor beta chain originates from a study of Graves' ophthalmopathy and Graves' hyperthyroidism (dated by TCRdb to about 2018). For context, the study as a whole: Hyperthyroidism was defined as stable when no progression to ophthalmopathy occurred within 18 months of follow-up. The study used signatures of the TCR beta repertoire to tell Graves' ophthalmopathy apart from Graves' hyperthyroidism and to predict which patients would progress to ophthalmopathy. In total, some 140 blood samples were TCR-sequenced: 43 ophthalmopathy, roughly 80 hyperthyroidism and some 17 hyperthyroidism-to-ophthalmopathy patients. To explore V-J signatures distinguishing ophthalmopathy from hyperthyroidism, a discovery set of about a hundred patients (about 44 ophthalmopathy, roughly 56 stable hyperthyroidism) was enrolled. An independent validation cohort comprised some 18 hyperthyroidism patients and over 15 patients who later progressed from hyperthyroidism to ophthalmopathy. In six hyperthyroidism patients, the T-cell repertoire of thyroid tissue was compared with the T-cell repertoire of blood. Following sample collection, hyperthyroidism patients were given methimazole at a starting dose of 30 mg daily, and ophthalmopathy patients were given high-dose intravenous methylprednisolone. Results the study describes overall, beyond this receptor: No statistical method was used to set the sample size in advance, and the investigators knew which group each participant was assigned to. Most expanded thyroid clonotypes with frequency above 0.001 were also detected in blood, suggesting blood repertoires may reflect the thyroid immune response. Ophthalmopathy was separated from stable hyperthyroidism by the 13-signature model with 85% to 90% sensitivity and less than 82% specificity in cross-validation and with 80%/75% in the test set. In validation, the model predicted ophthalmopathy progression with nearly 71% sensitivity and 72.22% specificity; some twelve predicted patients were CT-confirmed with GO in a median of around 6 months.

The CDR3 starts with the cysteine, ends with the phenylalanine, and has 15 residues. CDR3 DNA only is kept here, 45 bases in frame from base 1. V sheds 1 base and J sheds 2 bases, leaving 12 bases between their ends. According to the germline V gene, CDR1 reads SGHRS and CDR2 reads YFSETQ. Many counts were recorded for this clonotype. Its antigen remains undetermined. Per-nucleotide qualities are absent, and no much larger clonotype sits a single base away. For repertoire sequencing, TCR beta CDR3 regions were amplified from RNA transcripts. The first round was an RT-PCR using HTBI primers with the Qiagen OneStep RT-PCR kit, and this first round was followed by a second-round multiplex PCR, then size selection and purification. Sequencing of the libraries was carried out on an Illumina HiSeq2000 in paired-end mode with 100 bp reads. The authors' pipeline ran thus. Reads were processed with SOAPnuke, discarding reads with adapters, uncalled bases, mean Phred below 15, or no exact constant-primer or identifier match. COPE v1.2.5 was used to merge the high-quality paired reads. Unique nucleotide sequences were defined as clonotypes and aligned to IMGT TRB V, D and J references using MiTCR v1.1. The analysis was limited to V-J combinations with a frequency above 0.0001, which together covered approximately 99% of repertoires. A TCR clonal expansion and chaos score per V-J combination was defined as the ratio of F50 clonal expansion to chaos observed in the TCRdist matrix. Welch's t-statistics and random forest were used to narrow the features down to more than 10 V-J combinations, which were then fed into a naive Bayes classifier. The Morisita-Horn index was used to measure how similar the thyroid and blood repertoires were. Using fastp at Q25 and MiXCR, TCRdb reprocessed the public reads and kept productive beta chains. Rows with a matching CDR3 protein are joined into one entry that keeps the most common DNA and genes. The V and J calls and clone size come from TCRdb's table, not from the authors' own analysis. The sample includes 450,000 to 600,000 distinct CDR3 sequences, with under 45% observed a single time. Less than 4.5% of the sample comes from the top ten.

Patients with hyperthyroidism were aged 18 to 65 years, had been newly diagnosed, and had a disease duration of less than 2 months. Patients with other autoimmune diseases, uncontrolled infections, pregnancy or lactation were excluded from the study. Clinical symptoms, serum thyroxine, TRAb, thyroid ultrasound and orbital computed tomography formed the basis of the diagnosis. Total RNA was extracted with Trizol reagent and quality-checked on an Agilent 2100 Bioanalyzer. The sample taken for sequencing was peripheral blood or thyroid tissue (not recorded which). Here the chain combines TRBV5-1 and TRBJ1-1; no D segment can be confidently identified. The source is an adult man with Graves' hyperthyroidism. For the CDR3, the sequence is CASSLSPGINTEAFF. The sequence in DNA is TGCGCCAGCAGCTTGTCCCCCGGCATTAACACTGAAGCTTTCTTT.